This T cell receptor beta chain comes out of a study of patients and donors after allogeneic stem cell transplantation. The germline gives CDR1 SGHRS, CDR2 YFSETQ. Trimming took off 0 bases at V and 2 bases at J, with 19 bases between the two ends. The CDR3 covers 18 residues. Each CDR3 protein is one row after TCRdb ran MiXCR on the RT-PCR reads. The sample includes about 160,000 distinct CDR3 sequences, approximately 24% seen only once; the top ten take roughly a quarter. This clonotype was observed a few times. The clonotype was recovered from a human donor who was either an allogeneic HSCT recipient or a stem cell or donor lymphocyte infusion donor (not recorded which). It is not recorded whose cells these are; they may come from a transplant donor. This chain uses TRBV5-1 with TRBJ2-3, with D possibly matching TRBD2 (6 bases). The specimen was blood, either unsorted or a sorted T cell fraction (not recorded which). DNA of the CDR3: TGCGCCAGCAGCTTGGCCTGGCTTTTCGGCGGGACCACAGATACGCAGTATTTT. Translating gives CASSLAWLFGGTTDTQYF.